The 2 T cell receptor beta chains in this list originate from one sample, sequenced in a study of control samples from healthy donors and cancer patients. The data were produced by immunoSEQ multiplex PCR, yet TCRdb's version contains in-frame clones alone and is incomplete. The profile shows more than 30,000 clones, around four fifths of them singletons. The sequenced sample was PBMCs. Every receptor here comes from an older woman with lung cancer.

The V and J genes are TRBV15 and TRBJ1-2; possible D gene TRBD1, 6 bases. The V and J ends lost 0 bases and 7 bases respectively, with 18 bases between them. Germline CDR1 is LNHNV and CDR2 is YYDKDF (reference sequence). The CDR3 loop spans 16 amino acids. The CDR3 DNA reads as TGTGCCACCAGCAGAGACCTTCTAATAGGGGGGAGTGGCTACACCTTC. This codes for CATSRDLLIGGSGYTF. The full variable domain, in which reference TRBV15 and TRBJ1-2 provide the parts outside the CDR3, is DAMVIQNPRYQVTQFGKPVTLSCSQTLNHNVMYWYQQKSSQAPKLLFHYYDKDFNNEADTPDNFQSRRPNTSFCFLDIRSPGLGDTAMYLCATSRDLLIGGSGYTFGSGTRLTVV.

This clone was seen just once. This chain links TRBV6-5 with TRBJ2-5, with TRBD2 identical over 12 bases. The V gene end was trimmed by 2 bases and the J gene end by 7 bases; junction bases not matched to a gene: 2. This CDR3 contains 14 residues. Germline values: CDR1 MNHEY, CDR2 SVGAGI. The CDR3 nucleotides are TGTGCCAGCAGTTACCCTAGCGGGGGGGGGACCCAGTACTTC. Its protein is CASSYPSGGGTQYF.